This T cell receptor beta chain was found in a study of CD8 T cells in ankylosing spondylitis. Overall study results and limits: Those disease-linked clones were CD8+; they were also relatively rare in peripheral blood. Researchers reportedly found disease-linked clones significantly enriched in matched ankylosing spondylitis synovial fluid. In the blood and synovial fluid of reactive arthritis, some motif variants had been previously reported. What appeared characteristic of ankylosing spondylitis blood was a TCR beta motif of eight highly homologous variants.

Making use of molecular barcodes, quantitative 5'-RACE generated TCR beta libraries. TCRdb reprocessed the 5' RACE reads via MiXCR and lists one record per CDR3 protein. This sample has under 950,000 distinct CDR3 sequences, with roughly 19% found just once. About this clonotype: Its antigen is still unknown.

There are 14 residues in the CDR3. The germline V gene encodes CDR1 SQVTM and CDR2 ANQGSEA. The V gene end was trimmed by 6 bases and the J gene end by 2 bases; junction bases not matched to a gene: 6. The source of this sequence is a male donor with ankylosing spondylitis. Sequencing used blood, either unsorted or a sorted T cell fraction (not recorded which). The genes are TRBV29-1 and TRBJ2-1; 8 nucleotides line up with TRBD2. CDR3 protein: CSVAKRETYNEQFF. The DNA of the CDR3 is TGCAGCGTAGCCAAGCGGGAGACCTACAATGAGCAGTTCTTC.